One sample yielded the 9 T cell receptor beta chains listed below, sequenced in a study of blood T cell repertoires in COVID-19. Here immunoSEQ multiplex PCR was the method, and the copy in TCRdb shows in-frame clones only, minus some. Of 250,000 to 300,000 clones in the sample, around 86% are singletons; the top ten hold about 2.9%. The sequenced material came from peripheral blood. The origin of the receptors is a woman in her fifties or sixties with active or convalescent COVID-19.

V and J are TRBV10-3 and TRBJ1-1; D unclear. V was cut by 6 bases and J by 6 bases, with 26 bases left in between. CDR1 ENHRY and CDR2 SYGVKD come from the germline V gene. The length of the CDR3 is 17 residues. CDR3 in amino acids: CAIRDYRDPLRMSEAFF. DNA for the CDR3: TGTGCCATCAGAGACTACCGGGATCCTTTGAGAATGTCTGAAGCTTTCTTT.

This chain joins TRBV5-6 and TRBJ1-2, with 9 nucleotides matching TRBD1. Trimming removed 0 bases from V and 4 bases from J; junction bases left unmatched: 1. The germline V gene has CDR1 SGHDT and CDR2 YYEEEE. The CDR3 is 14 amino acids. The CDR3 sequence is CASSLGTGAYGYTF. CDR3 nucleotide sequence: TGTGCCAGCAGCTTGGGGACAGGGGCCTATGGCTACACCTTC.

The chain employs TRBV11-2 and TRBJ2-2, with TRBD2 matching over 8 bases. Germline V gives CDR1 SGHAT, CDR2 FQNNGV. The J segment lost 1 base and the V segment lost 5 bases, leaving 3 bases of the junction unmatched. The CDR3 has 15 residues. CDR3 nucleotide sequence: TGTGCCAGCAGCCCGGGACTAGTGAACACCGGGGAGCTGTTTTTT. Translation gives CASSPGLVNTGELFF.

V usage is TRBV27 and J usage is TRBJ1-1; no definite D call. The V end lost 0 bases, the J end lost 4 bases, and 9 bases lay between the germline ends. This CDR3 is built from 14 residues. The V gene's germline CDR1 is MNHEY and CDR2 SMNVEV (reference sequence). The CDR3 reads CASSLSGASTEAFF. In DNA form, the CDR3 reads TGTGCCAGCAGTTTATCGGGAGCGAGCACTGAAGCTTTCTTT.

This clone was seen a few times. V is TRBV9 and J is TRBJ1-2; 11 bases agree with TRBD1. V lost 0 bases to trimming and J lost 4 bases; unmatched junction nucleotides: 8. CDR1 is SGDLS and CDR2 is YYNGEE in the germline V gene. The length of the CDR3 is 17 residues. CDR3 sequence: CASSVATLGTGGYGYTF. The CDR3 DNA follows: TGTGCCAGCAGCGTAGCTACGCTAGGGACAGGGGGCTATGGCTACACCTTC.

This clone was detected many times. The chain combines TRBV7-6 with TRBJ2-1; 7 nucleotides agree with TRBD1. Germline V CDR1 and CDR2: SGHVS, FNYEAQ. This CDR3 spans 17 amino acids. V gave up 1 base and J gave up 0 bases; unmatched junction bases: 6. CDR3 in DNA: TGTGCCAGCAGCTTAGTAGAGGGGGACAGCTCCTACAATGAGCAGTTCTTC. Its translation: CASSLVEGDSSYNEQFF.

CDR3 sequence (DNA): TGTGCCAGCACCAGGGCAGGCACAGATACGCAGTATTTT. Its translation is CASTRAGTDTQYF. The chain has TRBV25-1 and TRBJ2-3; possible D gene TRBD1, 5 bases. V was cut by 7 bases and J by 1 base, with 9 bases left in between. The germline CDR1 and CDR2 sequences are MGHDK and SYGVNS. The CDR3 contains 13 residues. Supplemented by reference TRBV25-1 and TRBJ2-3, the full variable domain reads EADIYQTPRYLVIGTGKKITLECSQTMGHDKMYWYQQDPGMELHLIHYSYGVNSTEKGDLSSESTVSRIRTEHFPLTLESARPSHTSQYLCASTRAGTDTQYFGPGTRLTVL.

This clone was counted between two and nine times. CDR3 DNA sequence: TGTGCCAGTAGTAGAGGGCTCGTTCCGCCCTCCATTAGTGAGCAGTTCTTC. Amino acids: CASSRGLVPPSISEQFF. This chain links TRBV19 with TRBJ2-1; TRBD2 might be the D (5 bases). The CDR3 length is 17 residues. CDR1 and CDR2 (germline): LNHDA, SQIVND (reference sequence). V shed 4 bases and J shed 9 bases, with 25 bases lying between them.

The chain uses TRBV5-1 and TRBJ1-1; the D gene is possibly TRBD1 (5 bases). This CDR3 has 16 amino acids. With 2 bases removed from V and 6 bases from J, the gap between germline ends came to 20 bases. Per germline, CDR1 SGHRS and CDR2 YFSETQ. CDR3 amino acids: CASSFRANNGGSEAFF. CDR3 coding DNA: TGCGCCAGCAGCTTTAGGGCGAACAACGGGGGGTCTGAAGCTTTCTTT.